This TCR beta chain stems from a study of CD8 T cells in ankylosing spondylitis. TCRdb re-called the 5' RACE reads through MiXCR, storing one row per CDR3 protein. The table includes about 540,000 distinct CDR3 sequences, roughly 12% detected once. This clonotype was detected a few times. Its antigen is as yet unknown. General study findings and limits: A TCR beta motif of 8 or 9 highly homologous variants appeared characteristic of ankylosing spondylitis blood.

Trimming left V 6 bases short and J 0 bases short, with 13 bases between. CDR3 length: 15 amino acids. Germline CDR1 is MGHDK and CDR2 is SYGVNS. V is TRBV25-1 and J is TRBJ2-3; a possible D gene is TRBD2 (5 bases). The sequencing input was blood, either unsorted or a sorted T cell fraction (not recorded which). This clonotype was sampled from a male donor with ankylosing spondylitis. This CDR3 is CASRIGVTSTDTQYF. Written as DNA, the CDR3 is TGTGCCAGCAGAATCGGGGTCACTAGCACAGATACGCAGTATTTT. Combining the CDR3 with reference TRBV25-1 and TRBJ2-3 gives the whole variable domain EADIYQTPRYLVIGTGKKITLECSQTMGHDKMYWYQQDPGMELHLIHYSYGVNSTEKGDLSSESTVSRIRTEHFPLTLESARPSHTSQYLCASRIGVTSTDTQYFGPGTRLTVL.